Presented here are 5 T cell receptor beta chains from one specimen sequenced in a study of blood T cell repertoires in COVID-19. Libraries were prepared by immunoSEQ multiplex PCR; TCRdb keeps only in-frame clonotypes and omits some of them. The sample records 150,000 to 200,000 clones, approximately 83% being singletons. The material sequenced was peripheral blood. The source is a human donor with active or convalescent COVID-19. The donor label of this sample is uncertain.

The CDR3 DNA is TGTGCCAGCAGCTTATTGGTCGCGACAGCTAATCAGCCCCAGCATTTT. It codes for CASSLLVATANQPQHF. This chain connects TRBV7-6 to TRBJ1-5, with D possibly TRBD1 on 5 matching bases. The CDR3 covers 16 residues. Deletions cut 2 bases from V and 4 bases from J, with 15 bases between. Germline lookup yields CDR1 SGHVS and CDR2 FNYEAQ.

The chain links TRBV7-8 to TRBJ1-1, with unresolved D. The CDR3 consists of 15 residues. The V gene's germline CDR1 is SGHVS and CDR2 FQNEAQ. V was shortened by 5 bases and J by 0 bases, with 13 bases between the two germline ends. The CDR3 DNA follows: TGTGCCAGCAGCCGTCGATCGGTCATGAACACTGAAGCTTTCTTT. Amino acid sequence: CASSRRSVMNTEAFF.

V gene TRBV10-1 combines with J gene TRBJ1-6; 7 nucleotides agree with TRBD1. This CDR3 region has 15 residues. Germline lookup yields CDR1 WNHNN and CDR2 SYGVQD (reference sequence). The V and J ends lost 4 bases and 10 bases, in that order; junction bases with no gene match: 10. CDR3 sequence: CASSAIQGNRSPLHF. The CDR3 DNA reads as TGCGCCAGCAGTGCTATACAGGGGAATCGATCACCCCTCCACTTT.

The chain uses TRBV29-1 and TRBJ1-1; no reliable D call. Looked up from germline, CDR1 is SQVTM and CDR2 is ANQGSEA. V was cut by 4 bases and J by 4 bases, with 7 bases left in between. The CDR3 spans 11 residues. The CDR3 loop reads CSVGGPTEAFF. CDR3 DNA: TGCAGCGTTGGAGGGCCCACTGAAGCTTTCTTT.

CDR3 residues: CASSLDRNSPLHF. For the CDR3, the DNA is TGCGCCAGCAGCTTAGACAGGAATTCACCCCTCCACTTT. The chain joins TRBV4-1 to TRBJ1-6, with D possibly being TRBD1 (6 bases). Per the germline V gene, CDR1 is MGHRA and CDR2 is YSYEKL. This CDR3 comprises 13 residues. Trimming left V 5 bases short and J 7 bases short, with 9 bases between.